A selection of T cell receptor beta chains follows, all from one sample in a study of blood T cell repertoires in COVID-19. Only in-frame clones appear in the TCRdb table, and some are missing; sequencing was by immunoSEQ multiplex PCR. Of over 600,000 clones in the sample, 75% to 90% were seen once. Sequencing was carried out using peripheral blood. The origin of the receptors is a woman younger than 35 with acute or convalescent COVID-19. The CDR3 runs from the conserved cysteine through the conserved F or W. The D gene is left open where the match is weak. The size field is filled for only some rows; it gives once, few, many or a size class.

.	TRBJ1-1	.	TRBV2	CARSGVTEAFF	TGTGCCAGATCCGGGGTGACTGAAGCTTTCTTT
TRBD2	TRBJ2-7	.	TRBV27	CASSSATSGGTEQYF	TGTGCCAGCAGTTCCGCGACTAGCGGGGGGACCGAGCAGTACTTC
.	TRBJ1-1	.	TRBV6-5	CASTTPSGTEAFF	TGTGCCAGCACCACCCCATCCGGCACTGAAGCTTTCTTT
TRBD2	TRBJ2-1	.	TRBV11-2	CASSAWTSGGAGEQFF	TGTGCCAGCAGCGCCTGGACTAGCGGGGGGGCTGGTGAGCAGTTCTTC
.	TRBJ2-7	.	TRBV6-2/TRBV6-3	CASSRRLGYEQYF	TGTGCCAGCAGTCGTCGACTTGGCTACGAGCAGTACTTC
.	TRBJ2-7	.	TRBV7-2	CASSSVGASYEQYF	TGTGCCAGCAGCTCTGTGGGGGCCTCCTACGAGCAGTACTTC
.	TRBJ1-3	.	TRBV6-5	CASRGRTESYTIYF	TGTGCCAGCAGAGGCCGGACAGAAAGTTACACCATATATTTT
.	TRBJ1-3	.	TRBV12-3/TRBV12-4	CASRLFNTIYF	TGTGCCAGCCGTCTATTCAACACCATATATTTT
.	TRBJ1-5	.	TRBV5-8	CASSPGWPQHF	TGTGCCAGCAGCCCCGGGTGGCCCCAGCATTTT
TRBD1	TRBJ1-6	.	TRBV29-1	CSAGTGGNSPLHF	TGCAGCGCCGGGACAGGGGGCAATTCACCCCTCCACTTT
TRBD1	TRBJ2-7	.	TRBV5-1	CASSTRDRAPYEQYF	TGCGCCAGCAGCACCCGGGACAGGGCCCCATACGAGCAGTACTTC
TRBD2	TRBJ2-1	.	TRBV6-1	CASSGRLAGGLPSYNEQFF	TGTGCCAGCAGTGGACGACTAGCGGGGGGACTGCCCTCCTACAATGAGCAGTTCTTC
.	TRBJ1-4	few	TRBV5-5	CASSSGGTNEKLFF	TGTGCCAGCAGCTCGGGTGGAACTAATGAAAAACTGTTTTTT
.	TRBJ1-2	.	TRBV25-1	CASRPSGHYGYTF	TGTGCCAGCAGACCAAGCGGACACTATGGCTACACCTTC
.	TRBJ1-6	.	TRBV6-5	CASKGVSSYNSPLHF	TGTGCCAGCAAAGGAGTTAGCTCCTATAATTCACCCCTCCACTTT
.	TRBJ1-5	.	TRBV24-1	CATSGRGEGNQPQHF	TGTGCCACCAGTGGCAGGGGCGAGGGAAATCAGCCCCAGCATTTT
.	TRBJ1-1	.	TRBV29-1	CSVEWADENTEAFF	TGCAGCGTTGAATGGGCAGATGAGAACACTGAAGCTTTCTTT
.	TRBJ1-1	.	TRBV3-1/TRBV3-2	CASSQDSAGDTEAFF	TGTGCCAGCAGCCAAGATTCGGCGGGCGACACTGAAGCTTTCTTT
TRBD1	TRBJ1-1	.	TRBV9	CASSAGTGMNTEAFF	TGTGCCAGCAGCGCCGGGACAGGGATGAACACTGAAGCTTTCTTT
.	TRBJ1-3	once	TRBV5-1	CASRGAAGGNTIYF	TGCGCCAGCAGGGGTGCTGCGGGGGGAAACACCATATATTTT
.	TRBJ2-3	once	TRBV6-2/TRBV6-3	CASSQGTAGTDTQYF	TGTGCCAGCAGCCAGGGGACTGCAGGCACAGATACGCAGTATTTT
.	TRBJ2-1	.	TRBV28	CASYRRQGGDNEQFF	TGTGCCAGCTACCGAAGGCAGGGGGGTGACAATGAGCAGTTCTTC
TRBD1	TRBJ2-3	.	TRBV6-5	CASSTRDRAPDTQYF	TGTGCCAGCAGTACCCGAGACAGGGCCCCAGATACGCAGTATTTT
.	TRBJ1-2	once	TRBV18	CASSPEENYGYTF	TGTGCCAGCTCACCCGAGGAAAACTATGGCTACACCTTC
TRBD1	TRBJ1-4	.	TRBV5-1	CASSRRWTGDEKLFF	TGCGCCAGCAGTAGGAGATGGACAGGGGATGAAAAACTGTTTTTT
TRBD1	TRBJ1-1	.	TRBV5-4	CASSPSGQARDTEAFF	TGTGCCAGCAGCCCCTCCGGACAGGCGAGGGACACTGAAGCTTTCTTT
TRBD2	TRBJ2-3	.	TRBV28	CASSFLLAGTTDTQYF	TGTGCCAGCAGTTTTTTACTAGCGGGGACCACAGATACGCAGTATTTT
.	TRBJ1-2	.	TRBV27	CASSFVGANYGYTF	TGTGCCAGCAGTTTCGTAGGGGCCAACTATGGCTACACCTTC
.	TRBJ2-7	.	TRBV6-5	CASSPQRGRAEQYF	TGTGCCAGCAGTCCCCAAAGGGGCCGAGCCGAGCAGTACTTC
.	TRBJ1-1	.	TRBV5-5	CASSFAGVGTEAFF	TGTGCCAGCAGCTTCGCAGGGGTGGGGACTGAAGCTTTCTTT
.	TRBJ1-1	.	TRBV7-9	CAALRGNSNTEAFF	TGTGCCGCCCTCCGGGGTAACTCGAACACTGAAGCTTTCTTT
.	TRBJ1-2	.	TRBV5-6	CASSLVSGTAYGYTF	TGTGCCAGCAGCTTGGTAAGCGGGACGGCCTATGGCTACACCTTC
TRBD2	TRBJ2-7	.	TRBV4-3	CASSSGLAGREQYF	TGCGCCAGCAGCTCGGGACTAGCGGGCCGGGAGCAGTACTTC
.	TRBJ2-3	once	TRBV30	CAAPPVSDYHPSTDTQYF	TGTGCCGCCCCCCCTGTGTCAGATTATCACCCTAGCACAGATACGCAGTATTTT
TRBD1	TRBJ1-1	.	TRBV10-3	CAISESGGSTEAFF	TGTGCCATCAGTGAATCAGGGGGCTCGACTGAAGCTTTCTTT
TRBD1	TRBJ1-1	.	TRBV19	CASRHPGQVSTEAFF	TGTGCCAGTAGGCATCCGGGACAGGTTTCCACTGAAGCTTTCTTT
TRBD1	TRBJ2-7	.	TRBV11-3	CASSSGTGAAYEQYF	TGTGCCAGCAGCTCCGGGACAGGGGCAGCCTACGAGCAGTACTTC
.	TRBJ1-1	.	TRBV6-5	CASSYSSGGNSAEAFF	TGTGCCAGCAGTTACTCGAGTGGGGGGAATAGCGCTGAAGCTTTCTTT
.	TRBJ1-1	.	TRBV15	CATSRDAGVGTEAFF	TGTGCCACCAGCAGAGATGCGGGAGTAGGGACTGAAGCTTTCTTT
.	TRBJ2-1	.	TRBV12-5	CASAWADNEQFF	TGTGCTAGTGCCTGGGCAGACAATGAGCAGTTCTTC
.	TRBJ1-2	.	TRBV5-1	CASSDPRTVGYGYTF	TGCGCCAGCAGCGATCCGCGGACAGTAGGCTATGGCTACACCTTC
TRBD1	TRBJ1-1	.	TRBV4-2	CASSQGTGATEAFF	TGTGCCAGCAGCCAGGGGACAGGGGCGACTGAAGCTTTCTTT
.	TRBJ2-7	.	TRBV7-2	CASSLASGLSSYEQYF	TGTGCCAGCAGCTTAGCTTCAGGATTGAGCTCCTACGAGCAGTACTTC
.	TRBJ1-2	.	TRBV28	CASSLIWGDNYGYTF	TGTGCCAGCAGTTTAATCTGGGGGGATAACTATGGCTACACCTTC
TRBD1	TRBJ1-1	.	TRBV11-2	CASTRTGANTEAFF	TGTGCCAGCACCCGAACAGGGGCCAACACTGAAGCTTTCTTT
.	TRBJ1-6	.	TRBV4-2	CASRTGTSNSPLHF	TGTGCCAGCAGGACCGGGACATCCAATTCACCCCTCCACTTT
TRBD1	TRBJ2-7	few	TRBV10-3	CAISAPDRDYEQYF	TGTGCCATCAGTGCCCCGGACAGGGACTACGAGCAGTACTTC
.	TRBJ1-1	.	TRBV7-2	CASSLLAGQGTEAFF	TGTGCCAGCAGCTTATTGGCGGGCCAGGGGACTGAAGCTTTCTTT
.	TRBJ1-1	.	TRBV19	CASSTAGLGGNTEAFF	TGTGCCAGTAGTACCGCGGGTCTCGGGGGGAACACTGAAGCTTTCTTT
TRBD2	TRBJ2-2	.	TRBV7-9	CASSLAGTTKNTGELFF	TGTGCCAGCAGCTTAGCAGGGACTACCAAGAACACCGGGGAGCTGTTTTTT
.	TRBJ1-4	.	TRBV9	CASSVAGGAEKLFF	TGTGCCAGCAGCGTAGCCGGGGGGGCTGAAAAACTGTTTTTT